The clone carrying this TCR beta chain was seen ten or more times. V lost 0 bases, J lost 8 bases, and 3 bases stayed unmatched. This CDR3 has 13 residues. CDR1 is SGHDN, CDR2 FVKESK, per germline. The data stem from a study of molecular identifiers for immune sequencing clone quantification. Previously described methods and listed TCR primers were used for bulk TCR libraries. Via MiXCR, TCRdb re-called the PCR reads, giving one row per CDR3 protein. The profile shows a few hundred thousand distinct CDR3 sequences, around 23% of them singletons. The sequence was obtained from a human donor in good health. Some libraries in this study had Jurkat cell RNA spiked in. The sample taken for sequencing was naive CD8+ T cells from blood, with Jurkat cell RNA spiked in. Subset given: FACS-sorted CD8+CD4-CCR7+CD45RA+ naive T cells. The chain carries TRBV14 and TRBJ1-1; 7 bases agree with TRBD1. In DNA, the CDR3 is TGTGCCAGCAGCCAAGAAGGGGACAGAGAAGCTTTCTTT. It specifies CASSQEGDREAFF.